This T cell receptor beta chain came from a study of vaccination and CD4 T cells after COVID-19. Study at large: The post-vaccine samples came a median 72 days after dose two (range 14 to 241). Cells were stimulated with overlapping spike peptide pools from SARS-CoV-2, HCoV-NL63, HCoV-OC43 and HCoV-229E.

This CDR3 comprises 14 residues. The ends were cut back, 0 bases at V and 5 bases at J, with 10 bases in the middle. Germline lookup yields CDR1 SGHNT and CDR2 YENEEA. Treatment: approximately 9-day PBMC culture with coronavirus spike peptide pools or control peptides (ViraFEST assay). The assay that was used to sequence DNA from cultured CD4+ T cells was the Oncomine TCR Beta short-read assay. TCRdb reanalysed the PCR reads using MiXCR and keeps one entry per CDR3 protein. The sample yields just under 20,000 distinct CDR3 sequences, roughly 29% seen once. Worth noting for this clonotype: No antigen is known for it.

The TCR sequence derives from a human donor with COVID-19. Source material: cultured CD4+ T cells from blood. The chain couples TRBV11-3 to TRBJ2-5, with TRBD1 as a possible D gene (6 bases). As DNA, the CDR3 is TGTGCCAGCAGCTTAGATCGGCAGGGGGAGACCCAGTACTTC. Protein product: CASSLDRQGETQYF.